This is a list of T cell receptor beta chains from one sample in a study of T cells in Graves' hyperthyroidism and ophthalmopathy. Each CDR3 protein is one row after TCRdb ran MiXCR on the multiplex PCR reads. The sample holds 250,000 to 300,000 distinct CDR3 sequences, about 14% seen once. The sequencing input was blood. These receptor sequences come from a woman under 40 with Graves' hyperthyroidism that later progressed to Graves' ophthalmopathy. Both conserved end residues are trimmed from each CDR3. Fields, in order: J gene, CDR3 length, V gene, CDR3 protein.

TRBJ1-1 | 11 | TRBV7-2 | ASSAIRNTEAF
TRBJ1-4 | 13 | TRBV7-6 | ASSLEWISGEKLF
TRBJ1-1 | 13 | TRBV12-3/TRBV12-4 | ASSPTDGPNTEAF
TRBJ1-1 | 14 | TRBV7-2 | ASQKGSKGSNTEAF
TRBJ1-1 | 11 | TRBV11-2 | ASSLEGSTEAF
TRBJ2-5 | 17 | TRBV6-5 | ASSYSGGSGSAGEETQY
TRBJ2-1 | 11 | TRBV6-2/TRBV6-3 | ASSPRAYNEQF
TRBJ1-2 | 13 | TRBV29-1 | SALGYSLRNYGYT
TRBJ1-2 | 11 | TRBV28 | ASSFSGAFGYT
TRBJ2-5 | 11 | TRBV7-2 | ASSLLAGETQY
TRBJ2-5 | 15 | TRBV28 | ASSATGRAGGGETQY
TRBJ1-1 | 11 | TRBV3-1 | ASSHPATGGTF
TRBJ2-1 | 13 | TRBV6-1 | ASKYGQVPYNEQF
TRBJ2-3 | 14 | TRBV4-3 | ASSQAWRVAGDTQY
TRBJ2-7 | 12 | TRBV4-2 | ASSQPDRESEQY
TRBJ2-7 | 13 | TRBV25-1 | ASSWGTGDPYEQY
TRBJ2-1 | 11 | TRBV30 | AWSVLDYNEQF
TRBJ2-1 | 13 | TRBV6-2/TRBV6-3 | ASSLDRETYNEQF
TRBJ2-3 | 13 | TRBV27 | ASSLRTGDTDTQY
TRBJ2-3 | 11 | TRBV27 | ASSFREADTQY
TRBJ2-2 | 15 | TRBV7-3 | ASSLKPSSGMAGELF
TRBJ1-1 | 8 | TRBV29-1 | SGQGPEAF
TRBJ1-2 | 12 | TRBV28 | ASSLGAANYGYT
TRBJ2-5 | 14 | TRBV4-1 | ASSQEGYRGQETQY
TRBJ1-2 | 12 | TRBV12-3/TRBV12-4 | ASSPTGRNYGYT
TRBJ2-1 | 13 | TRBV28 | ASIPIAGGKDEQF
TRBJ2-5 | 16 | TRBV5-8 | ASSLGGARSMTQETQY
TRBJ2-3 | 14 | TRBV18 | ASSPLSGSSPDTQY
TRBJ2-2 | 12 | TRBV2 | ASKTGTNTGELF
TRBJ1-5 | 16 | TRBV28 | ASRSGTGPWSSDQPQH
TRBJ1-2 | 11 | TRBV6-1 | ASGLGQTYGYT
TRBJ2-2 | 17 | TRBV9 | ASSVAPRGSGSSAGELF
TRBJ1-5 | 13 | TRBV12-3/TRBV12-4 | ASSLSGSGNQPQH
TRBJ2-1 | 10 | TRBV20-1 | SASPQGDEQF
TRBJ2-3 | 15 | TRBV4-1 | ASSQEGGTLSTDTQY
NA | 10 | TRBV13 | ASSLGGDIQF
TRBJ2-1 | 12 | TRBV30 | AWCRGWDYNEQF
TRBJ2-2 | 12 | TRBV6-2/TRBV6-3 | ASRSYMNTGELF
TRBJ2-2 | 12 | TRBV27 | ASREGLGTGELF
TRBJ2-1 | 11 | TRBV2 | ASSLYLDNEQF
TRBJ2-4 | 15 | TRBV24-1 | ATSDSRAMGAKNIQY
TRBJ2-7 | 12 | TRBV5-1 | ASSLGTPLGEQY
TRBJ1-1 | 12 | TRBV19 | ASSIVPQNTEAF
TRBJ1-1 | 10 | TRBV18 | ASSPVGTEAF
TRBJ1-1 | 15 | TRBV11-3 | ASSLGSSTPGNTEAF
TRBJ2-5 | 12 | TRBV27 | ASSGVGGQETQY
TRBJ1-5 | 13 | TRBV5-6 | ASSLGPGGGYPQH
TRBJ2-7 | 13 | TRBV28 | ASSSPASGKYEQY
TRBJ2-5 | 11 | TRBV3-1 | ASSQGNQETQY
TRBJ2-2 | 16 | TRBV19 | ASSKSVGSGRDGGELF
TRBJ1-1 | 12 | TRBV7-9 | ASSLDSKNTEAF
TRBJ2-5 | 12 | TRBV2 | ASSEGQGIETQY
TRBJ2-1 | 14 | TRBV29-1 | SVEDLVRPPPREQF